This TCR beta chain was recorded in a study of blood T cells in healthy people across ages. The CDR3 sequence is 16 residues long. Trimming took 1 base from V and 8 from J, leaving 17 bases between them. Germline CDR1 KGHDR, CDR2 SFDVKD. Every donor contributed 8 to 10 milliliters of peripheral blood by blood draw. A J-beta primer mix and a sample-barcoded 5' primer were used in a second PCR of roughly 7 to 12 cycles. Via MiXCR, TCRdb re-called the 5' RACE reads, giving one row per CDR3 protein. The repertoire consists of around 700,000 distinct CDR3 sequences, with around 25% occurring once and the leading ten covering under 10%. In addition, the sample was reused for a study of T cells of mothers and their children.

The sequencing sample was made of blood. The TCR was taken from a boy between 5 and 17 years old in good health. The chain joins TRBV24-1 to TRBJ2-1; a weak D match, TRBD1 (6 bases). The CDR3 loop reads CATSDFGQGNTDEQFF. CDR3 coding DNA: TGTGCCACCAGTGATTTTGGGCAGGGGAATACGGATGAGCAGTTCTTC.